These T cell receptor beta chains were read from a single sample in a study of CD8+ T cells in alopecia areata. The table came from immunoSEQ multiplex PCR; TCRdb's copy has only in-frame clones and leaves some out. The repertoire holds roughly 150,000 clones, with approximately 60% as singletons. The sequencing input was CD4+ T cells sorted from blood. The source of these receptors is a human donor in good health. CDR3s include the opening cysteine and the closing phenylalanine or tryptophan. A D gene is named only where the DNA matches it firmly. Where a row states a size, it is once, few, many or the class of an expanded clone; other rows omit it.

j_call | v_call | clone_size | d_call | cdr3_aa | cdr3_nt
TRBJ2-7 | TRBV4-1 | NA | NA | CASSQAAGSKQYF | TGCGCCAGCAGCCAGGCGGCGGGGAGTAAGCAGTACTTC
TRBJ2-2 | TRBV29-1 | NA | NA | CSVGTRHAGELFF | TGCAGCGTAGGCACTAGGCACGCCGGGGAGCTGTTTTTT
TRBJ2-7 | TRBV2 | NA | NA | CASRIWGYEQYF | TGTGCCAGCAGGATCTGGGGCTACGAGCAGTACTTC
TRBJ2-6 | TRBV2 | NA | NA | CASSEYESTNVLTF | TGTGCCAGCAGTGAGTACGAATCTACCAACGTCCTGACTTTC
TRBJ1-2 | TRBV27 | once | NA | CASSFSGQSGHGYTF | TGTGCCAGCAGTTTTTCGGGGCAGTCGGGACATGGCTACACCTTC
TRBJ1-2 | TRBV7-2 | NA | NA | CASSIHTDGGYTF | TGTGCCAGCAGCATCCACACCGACGGGGGCTACACCTTC
TRBJ2-1 | TRBV5-4 | NA | TRBD2 | CASSVGLAGMGDEQFF | TGTGCCAGCAGCGTAGGATTAGCGGGGATGGGCGATGAGCAGTTCTTC
TRBJ2-1 | TRBV5-4 | NA | TRBD2 | CASTVAGAWYNEQFF | TGTGCCAGCACCGTAGCGGGAGCTTGGTACAATGAGCAGTTCTTC
TRBJ2-5 | TRBV14 | NA | NA | CASSQDHRDQETQYF | TGTGCCAGCAGCCAAGATCACCGAGACCAAGAGACCCAGTACTTC
TRBJ2-1 | TRBV10-3 | NA | TRBD1 | CAISPGQGHNEQFF | TGTGCCATCAGTCCGGGACAGGGGCACAATGAGCAGTTCTTC
TRBJ2-2 | TRBV6-5 | few | NA | CASSYNWKINTGELFF | TGTGCCAGCAGTTATAATTGGAAGATTAACACCGGGGAGCTGTTTTTT
TRBJ2-1 | TRBV2 | NA | NA | CASRRTTDSYNEQFF | TGTGCCAGCAGAAGGACTACCGACTCCTACAATGAGCAGTTCTTC
TRBJ1-1 | TRBV5-6 | NA | TRBD1 | CASSLVRDRVEIGAFF | TGTGCCAGCAGCTTGGTAAGGGACAGGGTCGAGATCGGAGCTTTCTTT
TRBJ2-7 | TRBV10-3 | NA | NA | CAISTAYEQYF | TGTGCCATCAGCACAGCCTACGAGCAGTACTTC
TRBJ2-7 | TRBV7-2 | NA | NA | CASSLGWREQYF | TGTGCCAGCAGCTTAGGGTGGCGCGAGCAGTACTTC
TRBJ2-7 | TRBV2 | once | NA | CASTRAISYEQYF | TGTGCCAGCACGAGGGCCATTTCCTACGAGCAGTACTTC
TRBJ2-3 | TRBV10-3 | NA | NA | CAINGDSSTDTQYF | TGTGCCATCAACGGAGATTCTAGCACAGATACGCAGTATTTT
TRBJ1-2 | TRBV5-6 | NA | NA | CASSLAGQGNYGYTF | TGTGCCAGCAGCTTGGCTGGGCAGGGGAACTATGGCTACACCTTC
TRBJ2-1 | TRBV5-1 | NA | NA | CASSVAGEQFF | TGCGCCAGCAGCGTCGCCGGTGAGCAGTTCTTC
TRBJ1-5 | TRBV4-1 | few | TRBD1 | CASSQGPGQGTNQPQHF | TGCGCCAGCAGCCAAGGGCCCGGACAGGGAACTAATCAGCCCCAGCATTTT
TRBJ2-3 | TRBV30 | once | TRBD2 | CAWSKSGSDTQYF | TGTGCCTGGAGTAAAAGCGGGAGTGATACGCAGTATTTT